The source of this TCR beta chain is a study of cytomegalovirus exposure and HLA in healthy donors. Primers included in the PCR were 60 Vbeta and 13 Jbeta primers. Profiled with immunoSEQ multiplex PCR; TCRdb holds only in-frame clones, not every one. This table holds over 30,000 clones. The germline CDR1 and CDR2 sequences are KGHSH and LQKENI. V lost 6 bases to trimming and J lost 1 base, with 8 bases between them. This CDR3 has 13 residues. The sequenced sample consisted of PBMCs. The chain carries TRBV18 and TRBJ2-3; D is perhaps TRBD2 (5 bases). This TCR was recovered from a man between 35 and 55 years old in good health and CMV-seronegative. The CDR3 nucleotides are TGTGCCAGCTCCCGGGGTGGCACAGATACGCAGTATTTT. Translation gives CASSRGGTDTQYF.